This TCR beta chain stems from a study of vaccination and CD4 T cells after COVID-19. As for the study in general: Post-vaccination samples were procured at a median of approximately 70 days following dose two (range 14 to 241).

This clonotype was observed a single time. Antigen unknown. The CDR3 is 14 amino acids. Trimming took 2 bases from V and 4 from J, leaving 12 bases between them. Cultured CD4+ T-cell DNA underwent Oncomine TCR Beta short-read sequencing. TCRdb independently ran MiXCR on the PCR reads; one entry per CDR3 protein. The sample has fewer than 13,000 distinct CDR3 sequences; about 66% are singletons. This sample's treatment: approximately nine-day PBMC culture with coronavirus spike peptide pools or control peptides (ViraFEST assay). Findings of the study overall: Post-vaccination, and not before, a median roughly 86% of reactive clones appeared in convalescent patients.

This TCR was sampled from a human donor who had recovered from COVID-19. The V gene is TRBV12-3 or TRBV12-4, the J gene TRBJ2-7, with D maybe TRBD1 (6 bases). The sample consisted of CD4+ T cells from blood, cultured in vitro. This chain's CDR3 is CASSLTGPGYEQYF. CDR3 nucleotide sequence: TGTGCCAGCAGTTTAACAGGGCCGGGTTACGAGCAGTACTTC.